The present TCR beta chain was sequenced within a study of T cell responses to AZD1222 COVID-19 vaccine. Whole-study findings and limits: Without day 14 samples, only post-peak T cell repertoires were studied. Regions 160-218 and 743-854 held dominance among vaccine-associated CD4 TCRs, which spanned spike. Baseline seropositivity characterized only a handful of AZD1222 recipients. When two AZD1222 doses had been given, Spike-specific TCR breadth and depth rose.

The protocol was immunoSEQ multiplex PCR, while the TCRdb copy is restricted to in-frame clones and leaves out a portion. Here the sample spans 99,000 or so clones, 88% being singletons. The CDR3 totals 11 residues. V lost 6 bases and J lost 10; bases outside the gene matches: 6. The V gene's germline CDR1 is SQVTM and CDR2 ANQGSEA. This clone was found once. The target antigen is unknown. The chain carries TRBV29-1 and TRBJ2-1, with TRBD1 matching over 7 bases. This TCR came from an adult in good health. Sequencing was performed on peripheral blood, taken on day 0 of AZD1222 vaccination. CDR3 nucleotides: TGCAGCGTCGCAGGACAGGACGAGCAGTTCTTC. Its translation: CSVAGQDEQFF.